These T cell receptor beta chains were read from a single sample in a study of blood T cell repertoires in COVID-19. Some clones are missing from TCRdb's copy, which holds only in-frame ones; the method was immunoSEQ multiplex PCR. The table has 250,000 or so clones, about 85% seen once. The sequencing sample was made of PBMCs or T cells enriched from blood (not recorded which). The receptors derive from a young man who had recovered from COVID-19. The CDR3 runs from the conserved cysteine through the conserved F or W. A D gene is named only where the DNA matches it firmly. Only part of the rows carry a size: once, few, many, or a class if the clone is expanded.

d_call clone_size j_call v_call cdr3_aa cdr3_nt
TRBD2 - TRBJ2-2 TRBV10-2 CASRASGSINTGELFF TGCGCCAGCCGGGCAAGCGGGAGTATAAACACCGGGGAGCTGTTTTTT
- - TRBJ1-2 TRBV4-1 CASSQETGVYGYTF TGCGCCAGCAGCCAAGAAACCGGAGTCTATGGCTACACCTTC
- - TRBJ2-3 TRBV6-6 CASSLPGTTDTQYF TGTGCCAGCAGCCTTCCGGGGACTACAGATACGCAGTATTTT
- - TRBJ2-7 TRBV7-8 CASSLGRVGAFSYEQYF TGTGCCAGCAGCTTAGGGCGGGTGGGGGCCTTCTCCTACGAGCAGTACTTC
- - TRBJ1-2 TRBV15 CATRETAKYGYTF TGTGCCACCAGGGAAACAGCTAAATATGGCTACACCTTC
TRBD2 - TRBJ2-1 TRBV10-2 CASILAGSNEQFF TGCGCCAGCATACTAGCGGGATCCAATGAGCAGTTCTTC
TRBD1 - TRBJ1-6 TRBV5-8 CASSLGLGQRNSPLHF TGTGCCAGCAGCTTAGGTTTGGGACAGAGAAATTCACCCCTCCACTTT
- once TRBJ2-5 TRBV12-3/TRBV12-4 CASSFRGQTQYF TGTGCCAGCAGTTTTCGGGGTCAGACCCAGTACTTC
TRBD1 - TRBJ2-2 TRBV5-4 CASSWGQGTTGELFF TGTGCCAGCAGCTGGGGACAGGGAACCACCGGGGAGCTGTTTTTT
- - TRBJ2-5 TRBV10-1 CATKRDQPRVRETQYF TGCGCCACAAAACGTGACCAGCCCCGGGTCCGGGAGACCCAGTACTTC
- - TRBJ2-3 TRBV7-8 CASSPLDTQYF TGTGCCAGCAGCCCTCTGGATACGCAGTATTTT
- - TRBJ1-1 TRBV30 CAWIEVHRDTEAFF TGTGCCTGGATAGAGGTTCACAGGGACACTGAAGCTTTCTTT
TRBD2 - TRBJ2-3 TRBV9 CASSVALGTSGRRTDTQYF TGTGCCAGCAGCGTAGCTCTGGGAACTAGCGGGAGAAGGACAGATACGCAGTATTTT
TRBD1 - TRBJ2-7 TRBV5-1 CASTRDSTSYEQYF TGCGCCAGCACCCGGGACAGTACCTCCTACGAGCAGTACTTC
- - TRBJ1-2 TRBV27 CASSFSRLEGYTF TGTGCCAGCAGTTTTTCCAGGCTGGAAGGCTACACCTTC
- few TRBJ1-2 TRBV28 CASTSGGYGYTF TGTGCCAGCACCTCAGGAGGCTATGGCTACACCTTC
TRBD2 - TRBJ2-3 TRBV5-1 CASSSQRPSGGTDTQYF TGCGCCAGCAGCTCCCAAAGGCCTAGCGGGGGAACAGATACGCAGTATTTT
- - TRBJ1-1 TRBV7-2 CASREPPGTKLTFF TGTGCCAGCAGAGAACCCCCGGGAACCAAGCTGACTTTCTTT
- - TRBJ1-4 TRBV14 CASSRSHSTNEKLFF TGTGCCAGCAGCCGGAGTCATTCAACTAATGAAAAACTGTTTTTT
TRBD2 - TRBJ2-1 TRBV9 CASSVDFGGRVPNEQFF TGTGCCAGCAGCGTAGATTTCGGGGGGAGGGTCCCGAATGAGCAGTTCTTC
TRBD1 - TRBJ1-2 TRBV20-1 CSASFYGDSRINYGYTF TGCAGTGCTAGTTTCTATGGGGACAGCAGGATTAACTATGGCTACACCTTC
- - TRBJ1-1 TRBV13 CASSSLTPPNTEAFF TGTGCCAGCAGCAGCCTGACACCACCGAACACTGAAGCTTTCTTT
- - TRBJ1-2 TRBV7-9 CASSLDSGRYGYTF TGTGCCAGCAGCTTAGATTCAGGTCGCTATGGCTACACCTTC
- - TRBJ1-1 TRBV24-1 CATSDPGRSTEAFF TGTGCCACCAGTGACCCGGGAAGGAGCACTGAAGCTTTCTTT
- - TRBJ2-4 TRBV28 CASSLFEGFKHIQYF TGTGCCAGCAGTTTGTTTGAGGGATTTAAGCACATTCAGTACTTC
- - TRBJ2-3 TRBV4-3 CASSQTRYSTDTQYF TGCGCCAGCAGCCAAACCAGGTATAGCACAGATACGCAGTATTTT
- - TRBJ2-5 TRBV27 CASSLSAIRGAGETQYF TGTGCCAGCAGTTTATCGGCGATTAGGGGCGCCGGGGAGACCCAGTACTTC
- - TRBJ1-1 TRBV6-5 CASSLQDRWTEAFF TGTGCCAGCAGTCTACAGGATAGGTGGACTGAAGCTTTCTTT
TRBD2 - TRBJ2-5 TRBV14 CASSPLAGSQETQYF TGTGCCAGCAGCCCGCTAGCGGGGTCGCAAGAGACCCAGTACTTC
- - TRBJ1-1 TRBV7-2 CASSSEGWGTEAFF TGTGCCAGCAGCTCGGAGGGATGGGGCACTGAAGCTTTCTTT
TRBD2 - TRBJ2-1 TRBV11-2 CASSLGLAGYNEQFF TGTGCCAGCAGCTTAGGTCTAGCGGGGTACAATGAGCAGTTCTTC
TRBD2 many TRBJ2-2 TRBV2 CAIPGLAGGELFF TGTGCCATTCCGGGACTAGCGGGAGGGGAGCTGTTTTTT
TRBD2 - TRBJ2-1 TRBV2 CASSEPGSGRAIFIEQFF TGTGCCAGCAGTGAACCCGGGTCCGGGAGGGCCATTTTTATTGAGCAGTTCTTC
- - TRBJ1-4 TRBV12-5 CASAQNLGDEKLFF TGTGCTAGTGCCCAGAACCTCGGGGATGAAAAACTGTTTTTT
TRBD1 - TRBJ1-5 TRBV7-8 CASRRGTGNQPQHF TGTGCCAGCAGAAGGGGGACAGGCAATCAGCCCCAGCATTTT
- - TRBJ2-7 TRBV6-5 CASSPIVGEGSEQYF TGTGCCAGCAGTCCCATAGTCGGCGAGGGTTCCGAGCAGTACTTC
TRBD1 - TRBJ1-1 TRBV7-8 CVTGRLNWNTEAFF TGTGTGACAGGGAGGCTAAACTGGAACACTGAAGCTTTCTTT
- few TRBJ2-7 TRBV7-8 CASSVMTGATYEQYF TGTGCCAGCAGCGTTATGACGGGAGCGACCTACGAGCAGTACTTC
TRBD1 - TRBJ1-5 TRBV19 CASRSDRGGIGQPQHF TGTGCCAGTAGAAGCGACAGGGGAGGAATTGGTCAGCCCCAGCATTTT
- - TRBJ1-3 TRBV25-1 CASSGAGYSGNTIYF TGTGCCAGCAGTGGCGCAGGGTACTCTGGAAACACCATATATTTT
- - TRBJ2-3 TRBV21-1 CASSQTSATDTQYF TGTGCCAGCAGCCAGACTAGCGCCACAGATACGCAGTATTTT
- - TRBJ1-1 TRBV19 CASTSSGGALNTEAFF TGTGCCAGTACCTCCTCTGGGGGGGCCCTGAACACTGAAGCTTTCTTT
- few TRBJ1-2 TRBV5-5 CASSLTVSKINYGYTF TGTGCCAGCAGCTTGACGGTCTCCAAGATTAACTATGGCTACACCTTC
- - TRBJ2-3 TRBV2 CASSARGAFTDTQYF TGTGCCAGCAGTGCACGCGGGGCGTTCACAGATACGCAGTATTTT
- - TRBJ2-7 TRBV5-4 CASSFTGLPEQYF TGTGCCAGCAGCTTTACAGGGCTTCCCGAGCAGTACTTC
- - TRBJ2-4 TRBV28 CASSSPTGFGVKAKNIQYF TGTGCCAGCAGTTCCCCCACAGGCTTTGGGGTAAAAGCCAAAAACATTCAGTACTTC